Following are 5 T cell receptor beta chains from one sample sequenced in a study of cytomegalovirus exposure and HLA in healthy donors. The PCR was carried out with 60 Vbeta primers and 13 Jbeta primers. Sequenced by immunoSEQ multiplex PCR; TCRdb stores in-frame clones only, minus some. The data contain roughly 60,000 clones, 70% of them singletons. Sequenced material: PBMCs. These receptors all come from a woman aged 55-70 years in good health and CMV-seropositive.

A note on this clone: At one end, the junction sequence differs from germline, possibly due to a read error. V usage is TRBV9 and J usage is TRBJ2-7, with 7 bases identical to TRBD2. Germline lookup yields CDR1 SGDLS and CDR2 YYNGEE. This CDR3 contains 15 residues. This CDR3 reads CASSQDPQGGREQYF. The CDR3 bases are TGCGCCAGCAGCCAAGATCCTCAGGGAGGGCGCGAGCAGTACTTC.

CDR3 in amino acids: CASSQGTSGVSYEQYF. CDR3 bases: TGTGCCAGCAGCCAAGGGACTAGCGGGGTCTCCTACGAGCAGTACTTC. This sequence joins TRBV4-2 and TRBJ2-7; 12 positions agree with TRBD2. The CDR3 runs to 16 residues. The trim removed 1 base at V and 0 bases at J, leaving 1 base unmatched. Germline assignment: CDR1 LGHNA and CDR2 YNFKEQ.

The V gene is TRBV6-1, the J gene TRBJ1-5, with TRBD1 as a possible D gene (5 bases). The CDR3 is made up of 16 amino acids. V lost 2 bases to trimming and J lost 5 bases, with 16 bases between them. Germline V CDR1 and CDR2: MNHNS, SASEGT. The CDR3 nucleotides are TGTGCCAGCAGTGAACCAGGGATTAGGCTTGATCAGCCCCAGCATTTT. It codes for CASSEPGIRLDQPQHF.

This clone was found a few times. The chain couples TRBV7-8 to TRBJ1-1; 7 nucleotides line up with TRBD1. Germline CDR1 and CDR2: SGHVS and FQNEAQ. This CDR3 comprises 15 residues. V was pared by 2 bases and J by 1 base, with 4 bases of the junction left unmatched. CDR3 DNA sequence: TGTGCCAGCAGCTTAAGGACAGGCGGGAACACTGAAGCTTTCTTT. Protein: CASSLRTGGNTEAFF.

The gene calls are TRBV19 and TRBJ2-1; 11 positions match TRBD1. This CDR3 is 15 amino acids long. Germline V gene data show CDR1 as LNHDA and CDR2 as SQIVND (reference sequence). J was trimmed by 8 bases and V by 6 bases; bases with no gene match: 9. CDR3 DNA sequence: TGTGCCAGTAGCCCCGGGACAGGGGGGTTGTATGAGCAGTTCTTC. Amino acids: CASSPGTGGLYEQFF.